These T cell receptor beta chains were read from a single sample in a study of blood T cell repertoires in COVID-19. Clones were sequenced by immunoSEQ multiplex PCR, and TCRdb holds only the in-frame ones, with some missing. The sample includes about 200,000 clones, about 90% of them seen just once. Material: peripheral blood. The origin of the receptors is a man aged 30-40 years with acute or convalescent COVID-19. Both conserved end residues are part of each CDR3. D genes are given only for firm matches. Some rows have no size entry. The others give once, few or many, or a class for an expanded clone.

cdr3_length j_call clone_size v_call d_call cdr3_nt cdr3_aa
20 TRBJ2-1 - TRBV15 - TGTGCCACCAGCAGAGCCAGGGGACCGTATCTCGTTAGCTCCTACAATGAGCAGTTCTTC CATSRARGPYLVSSYNEQFF
14 TRBJ2-7 - TRBV5-1 TRBD2 TGCGCCAGCAGCGTGACTAGCGGTTCCTACGAGCAGTACTTC CASSVTSGSYEQYF
16 TRBJ1-4 - TRBV5-1 - TGCGCCAGCAGCCTGGCAGGGTTTACAACTAATGAAAAACTGTTTTTT CASSLAGFTTNEKLFF
16 TRBJ2-1 - TRBV10-3 - TGTGCCATCATGAGTGGGCGGGATAACTCCTACAATGAGCAGTTCTTC CAIMSGRDNSYNEQFF
14 TRBJ2-2 - TRBV30 - TGTGCCTGGAGTGCGGGAACGAACACCGGGGAGCTGTTTTTT CAWSAGTNTGELFF
17 TRBJ1-2 - TRBV28 TRBD1 TGTGCCAGCAGTTTACTAACCCCCAGGGGGCGAAACTATGGCTACACCTTC CASSLLTPRGRNYGYTF
13 TRBJ1-6 - TRBV2 - TGTGCCAGCAAGGGGGACTATAATTCACCCCTCCACTTT CASKGDYNSPLHF
16 TRBJ2-3 - TRBV4-1 TRBD2 TGCGCCAGCAGCCCACTAGCGGGGGCAGGGACAGATACGCAGTATTTT CASSPLAGAGTDTQYF
14 TRBJ1-3 - TRBV15 - TGTGCCACCAGCAGAGATCGGTCCGGAAACACCATATATTTT CATSRDRSGNTIYF
15 TRBJ1-4 - TRBV28 - TGTGCCAGCAGTTTCTCTGGACAGAATCAAGAAAAACTGTTTTTT CASSFSGQNQEKLFF
14 TRBJ1-1 - TRBV3-1/TRBV3-2 - TGTGCCAGCACCCCAAGCGGGGGAGGCACTGAAGCTTTCTTT CASTPSGGGTEAFF
14 TRBJ2-3 - TRBV7-3 - TGTGCCAGCAGCCGAACCAGATCCACAGATACGCAGTATTTT CASSRTRSTDTQYF
16 TRBJ2-3 - TRBV19 - TGTGCCAGTAGTATGAACGTCAGGGTGAGCACAGATACGCAGTATTTT CASSMNVRVSTDTQYF
14 TRBJ1-5 once TRBV4-2 - TGTGCCAGCAGCCAAGGCGGTAGCAATCAGCCCCAGCATTTT CASSQGGSNQPQHF
15 TRBJ1-1 - TRBV24-1 - TGTGCCACCAGTGACACTCGGGCCTCGGGGACTGAAGCTTTCTTT CATSDTRASGTEAFF
14 TRBJ1-2 - TRBV6-6 TRBD1 TGTGCCAGCAGACCTGACAGGGGAAACTATGGCTACACCTTC CASRPDRGNYGYTF
16 TRBJ2-1 - TRBV13 TRBD2 TGTGCCAGCAGCTTGCCTGGACTAGCGGGAGTTAGTGAGCAGTTCTTC CASSLPGLAGVSEQFF
17 TRBJ2-7 - TRBV11-2 - TGTGCCAGCAGCTTAGATTCATTCAGGCCCAGCTCCTACGAGCAGTACTTC CASSLDSFRPSSYEQYF
16 TRBJ1-2 - TRBV27 - TGTGCCAGCAGTTTATTTCCACCACAGGGTTCCTATGGCTACACCTTC CASSLFPPQGSYGYTF
16 TRBJ1-5 - TRBV28 - TGTGCCAGCAGTTTCTATGGGGGGGACAGCAATCAGCCCCAGCATTTT CASSFYGGDSNQPQHF
18 TRBJ1-5 once TRBV5-6 - TGTGCCAGCAGGGGACTCCGCCGCAGGGAGGTCGGCAATCAGCCCCAGCATTTT CASRGLRRREVGNQPQHF
15 TRBJ1-6 - TRBV3-1/TRBV3-2 - TGTGCCAGCAGCCAAGAAACAGGTGGGAATTCACCCCTCCACTTT CASSQETGGNSPLHF
13 TRBJ2-7 - TRBV28 TRBD1 TGTGCCAGCAGTTTGGGACAGGGGCTCGAGCAGTACTTC CASSLGQGLEQYF
13 TRBJ2-7 - TRBV7-9 TRBD2 TGTGCCAGCAACCCACTAGCGGGAGGCGAGCAGTACTTC CASNPLAGGEQYF
15 TRBJ1-1 - TRBV9 - TGTGCCAGCAGCCCCAGCGGGGTTGTCGGCACTGAAGCTTTCTTT CASSPSGVVGTEAFF
16 TRBJ1-3 - TRBV5-1 - TGCGCCAGCAGCTTGGGACACGGGATATCTGGAAACACCATATATTTT CASSLGHGISGNTIYF
13 TRBJ2-3 - TRBV28 - TGTGCCACCCAGACAGCCTACACAGATACGCAGTATTTT CATQTAYTDTQYF
15 TRBJ1-6 - TRBV28 - TGTGCCAGCAGTTCCTTTCCAGGGATAGAATCACCCCTCCACTTT CASSSFPGIESPLHF
15 TRBJ2-1 - TRBV11-3 - TGTGCCAGCAGCCTCCTCCAGGGCCCCTACAATGAGCAGTTCTTC CASSLLQGPYNEQFF
16 TRBJ2-2 few TRBV2 - TGTGCCAGCAGTGACTCCAGGGGACCGAACACCGGGGAGCTGTTTTTT CASSDSRGPNTGELFF
13 TRBJ1-1 - TRBV30 - TGTGCCTGGAGTCGGAGATTGGACACTGAAGCTTTCTTT CAWSRRLDTEAFF
15 TRBJ2-2 few TRBV7-6 TRBD2 TGTGCCAGCAGCTTACTTGGGGGGGGCACCGGGGAGCTGTTTTTT CASSLLGGGTGELFF
11 TRBJ2-5 - TRBV5-7 - TGTGCCAGCGCCAATCCAGAGGGCCAGTACTTC CASANPEGQYF
15 TRBJ2-1 - TRBV5-1 - TGCGCCAGCAGCTTAGGGGGAAACCTATACAATGAGCAGTTCTTC CASSLGGNLYNEQFF
15 TRBJ1-5 - TRBV7-3 TRBD1 TGTGCCACCCCCACGGGACAGATTAGCAATCAGCCCCAGCATTTT CATPTGQISNQPQHF
15 TRBJ1-1 - TRBV9 - TGTGCCAGCAGCGAGCCTCAGGGCCTGAACACTGAAGCTTTCTTT CASSEPQGLNTEAFF
13 TRBJ1-2 - TRBV28 - TGTGCCAGCAGTCCATTGCGGCCCCATGGCTACACCTTC CASSPLRPHGYTF
18 TRBJ1-5 - TRBV28 - TGTGCCAGCAGTTCTCGGAAGCTAGGGAGGTTTAGCAATCAGCCCCAGCATTTT CASSSRKLGRFSNQPQHF
17 TRBJ2-3 few TRBV4-1 TRBD2 TGCGCCAGCAGCCTCGATCCCATTAGCGGGAGGGGAGATACGCAGTATTTT CASSLDPISGRGDTQYF
16 TRBJ1-6 - TRBV4-2 - TGTGCCAGCAGCCAAGCGACAGGAACTTATAATTCACCCCTCCACTTT CASSQATGTYNSPLHF
16 TRBJ2-2 - TRBV5-1 - TGCGCCAGCAGCTTGGGTTCGCAGATCAACACCGGGGAGCTGTTTTTT CASSLGSQINTGELFF
14 TRBJ1-1 - TRBV6-6 - TGTGCCAGCAGTACAGATCGCCGCCTTACTGAAGCTTTCTTT CASSTDRRLTEAFF
14 TRBJ2-1 - TRBV5-1 - TGCGCCAGCAGCTTCGGGAGCTCCTACAATGAGCAGTTCTTC CASSFGSSYNEQFF
15 TRBJ2-5 once TRBV19 TRBD1 TGTGCCACCCATCCCGGGACAGGGGGCCAAGAGACCCAGTACTTC CATHPGTGGQETQYF
14 TRBJ1-5 - TRBV2 - TGTGCCAGCAGTGAATCAGGGCTTAATCAGCCCCAGCATTTT CASSESGLNQPQHF
15 TRBJ1-6 - TRBV7-9 - TGTGCCAGCAGCTTAGGGACAGTGGGGAATTCACCCCTCCACTTT CASSLGTVGNSPLHF